The TCR beta chain under discussion was sequenced for a study of T cell responses to AZD1222 COVID-19 vaccine. V lost 2 bases to trimming and J lost 0 bases, with 4 bases between them. From germline, CDR1 is SGHTA and CDR2 FQGTGA. This CDR3 has 13 amino acids. Assay: immunoSEQ multiplex PCR; the TCRdb copy retains only in-frame clones and omits some. The profile shows about 200,000 clones, about nine tenths of them singletons. General study results and limits: Clonal diversity was possibly underestimated, and the donors were mostly white British, with more females. A reported finding is that nearly half of spike-specific TCRs target unmutated variant regions.

Concerning this clone itself: Its antigen is still unknown.

The sample here was peripheral blood, taken 28 days after the second AZD1222 dose. The gene calls are TRBV7-3 and TRBJ1-2, with unresolved D. This clonotype was obtained from an adult who received the AZD1222 COVID-19 vaccine. In DNA form, the CDR3 reads TGTGCCAGCAGCTTAGGGACTAACTATGGCTACACCTTC. It translates to CASSLGTNYGYTF. The full variable domain, in which reference TRBV7-3 and TRBJ1-2 provide the parts outside the CDR3, is GAGVSQTPSNKVTEKGKYVELRCDPISGHTALYWYRQSLGQGPEFLIYFQGTGAADDSGLPNDRFFAVRPEGSVSTLKIQRTERGDSAVYLCASSLGTNYGYTFGSGTRLTVV.